The 4 T cell receptor beta chains in this list originate from one sample, sequenced in a study of a mutant IDH1 vaccine in newly diagnosed glioma. TCRdb's copy holds only in-frame clones and misses some; the assay was immunoSEQ multiplex PCR. The sample lists some 130,000 clones; over 75% were seen once. Their cognate antigens are unknown. Time point in this sample: week 11, during vaccination. What each vaccine dose contained was 300 ug of mutant IDH1 20-mer peptide, accompanied by topical imiquimod. Material: PBMCs, obtained from a glioma patient whose treatment included an IDH1 peptide vaccine. Receptors were obtained from a man aged 35 to 55 with glioma.

The chain carries TRBV27 and TRBJ2-7; tentative D call: TRBD1 (6 bases). Deletions cut 1 base from V and 3 bases from J, with 16 bases between. The CDR3 covers 16 residues. The germline V gene encodes CDR1 MNHEY and CDR2 SMNVEV (reference sequence). The CDR3 sequence is CASSLFSGKGGYEQYF. In DNA form, the CDR3 reads TGTGCCAGCAGTTTATTCTCCGGGAAAGGGGGCTACGAGCAGTACTTC.

The table lists this clone with a few counts. The genes are TRBV7-2 and TRBJ1-1, with TRBD1 identical over 9 bases. V shed 5 bases and J 0 bases; nucleotides not matched to a gene: 7. The CDR3 length is 16 residues. Per the germline V gene, CDR1 is SGHTA and CDR2 is FQGNSA. In DNA form, the CDR3 reads TGTGCCAGCAGCCCGGGGACAGGGTTCATGAACACTGAAGCTTTCTTT. Translation: CASSPGTGFMNTEAFF.

The gene calls are TRBV19 and TRBJ2-5; D is possibly TRBD1 (5 bases). V lost 4 bases, J lost 3 bases, and 9 bases lay in between. CDR3 size: 13 residues. Germline assignment: CDR1 LNHDA and CDR2 SQIVND (reference sequence). The CDR3 DNA is TGTGCCAGTAGTAGGACACCAAAAGAGACCCAGTACTTC. Its translation: CASSRTPKETQYF.

The gene calls are TRBV4-3 and TRBJ1-1, with D perhaps TRBD1 (5 bases). This CDR3 spans 15 amino acids. Trimming left V 1 base short and J 4 bases short, with 13 bases between. Per germline, CDR1 LGHNA and CDR2 YSLEER. CDR3 nucleotides: TGCGCCAGCAGCCAAGGGGGAGGGGAGGTCACTGAAGCTTTCTTT. As protein: CASSQGGGEVTEAFF.